Below, 25 T cell receptor beta chains from the same sample are listed, as sequenced in a study of T cells in localized non-small cell lung cancer. The data were produced by immunoSEQ multiplex PCR, yet TCRdb's version contains in-frame clones alone and is incomplete. Here the sample spans under 2,500 clones, 15% to 20% being singletons. The material sequenced was normal lung tissue next to the tumor, taken before any cancer treatment. The receptors here all came from a male donor at least 60 years old with stage I non-small cell lung cancer.

This clone occurred a few times. The rearrangement joins TRBV29-1 to TRBJ1-2; 8 bases fit TRBD1. Germline V gene data show CDR1 as SQVTM and CDR2 as ANQGSEA. This CDR3 has 14 residues. V was pared by 3 bases and J by 8 bases, with 11 bases of the junction left unmatched. CDR3 DNA: TGCAGCGTTGATCCACAGACAGGGGCGTACGGCTACACCTTC. It is translated as CSVDPQTGAYGYTF.

The chain couples TRBV29-1 to TRBJ2-1; TRBD1 matches 11 bases. CDR1 is SQVTM, CDR2 ANQGSEA, per germline. J gave up 6 bases and V 5 bases, and 15 bases lay outside the gene matches. The CDR3 has 17 amino acids. The CDR3 reads CSVQKNTGTGGVNEQFF. The DNA of the CDR3 is TGCAGCGTTCAAAAAAACACCGGGACAGGGGGTGTCAATGAGCAGTTCTTC.

The CDR3 DNA reads as TGTGCCAGCAGCTTAGGGGACCACACCTACGAGCAGTACTTC. Amino acids: CASSLGDHTYEQYF. This chain joins TRBV11-3 and TRBJ2-7, with D perhaps TRBD1 or TRBD2 (5 bases each). The V end was cut by 1 base, the J end by 2 bases, with 9 bases between. Germline assignment: CDR1 SGHNT and CDR2 YENEEA. The CDR3 is made up of 14 amino acids.

The chain employs TRBV28 and TRBJ2-7; a possible D gene is TRBD1 (6 bases). V was clipped by 5 bases and J by 3 bases, with 14 bases between them. This CDR3 has 14 amino acids. CDR1 is MDHEN, CDR2 SYDVKM, per germline. CDR3 in DNA: TGTGCCAGCAGTGCCGGACAGTTGGTCTACGAGCAGTACTTC. This codes for CASSAGQLVYEQYF. The whole variable domain, filled in from reference TRBV28 and TRBJ2-7, reads DVKVTQSSRYLVKRTGEKVFLECVQDMDHENMFWYRQDPGLGLRLIYFSYDVKMKEKGDIPEGYSVSREKKERFSLILESASTNQTSMYLCASSAGQLVYEQYFGPGTRLTVT.

The V gene is TRBV5-1, the J gene TRBJ2-1; the D is unclear. Germline values: CDR1 SGHRS, CDR2 YFSETQ. V dropped 4 bases and J dropped 7 bases, with 15 bases sitting between them. CDR3 length: 14 residues. Here the CDR3 reads CASSPSFGWNEQFF. CDR3 DNA sequence: TGCGCCAGCAGCCCGAGTTTCGGTTGGAATGAGCAGTTCTTC. The full variable domain, completed using reference TRBV5-1 and TRBJ2-1, is KAGVTQTPRYLIKTRGQQVTLSCSPISGHRSVSWYQQTPGQGLQFLFEYFSETQRNKGNFPGRFSGRQFSNSRSEMNVSTLELGDSALYLCASSPSFGWNEQFFGPGTRLTVL.

This clone qualifies as medium-sized. The chain employs TRBV6-8 and TRBJ1-6, with D perhaps TRBD1 (6 bases). The V end was cut by 5 bases, the J end by 8 bases, with 13 bases between. The CDR3 covers 14 residues. CDR1 and CDR2 (germline): MNHGY, SAAAGT. The CDR3: CASSGFAGDSPLHF. The CDR3 bases are TGTGCCAGCAGTGGATTCGCAGGGGATTCACCCCTCCACTTT.

This clone rates as large. The chain carries TRBV18 and TRBJ1-1, with D perhaps TRBD1 (5 bases). V was cut by 3 bases and J by 4 bases, with 15 bases left in between. The CDR3 runs to 15 residues. Germline loops: CDR1 KGHSH, CDR2 LQKENI. The DNA of the CDR3 is TGTGCCAGCTCACCTAGGAGGGGTAGTGGCACTGAAGCTTTCTTT. Its protein is CASSPRRGSGTEAFF.

The chain links TRBV12-5 to TRBJ2-5, with 10 positions matching TRBD1. The CDR3 length is 16 residues. Unmatched junction bases numbered 14, after V lost 6 bases and J lost 7 bases. The germline V gene encodes CDR1 LGHNT and CDR2 FRNRAP. Written as DNA, the CDR3 is TGTGCTAGTGGCCCTCACACCGACAGGGGGCATAGGACCCAGTACTTC. This translates into CASGPHTDRGHRTQYF.

J is TRBJ2-2 and V is TRBV19; D not resolved. Deletions cut 3 bases from V and 2 bases from J, with 10 bases between. The germline V gene encodes CDR1 LNHDA and CDR2 SQIVND (reference sequence). The CDR3 is 15 amino acids. The CDR3 DNA follows: TGTGCCAGTAGTATCGGTGTTGCCAACACCGGGGAGCTGTTTTTT. Translation gives CASSIGVANTGELFF.

This clone has a handful of counts. This chain uses TRBV23-1 with TRBJ2-1; 10 nucleotides align to TRBD2. TRBV23-1 is sorted into the ORF group, with uncertain function. The CDR3 covers 16 residues. V was pared by 6 bases and J by 8 bases, with 13 bases of the junction left unmatched. For the CDR3, the DNA is TGCGCCAGCAGCCAAGGACCTAGCGGGGGATCGCATGAGCAGTTCTTC. Its translation is CASSQGPSGGSHEQFF.

The table lists this clone with a few counts. The chain links TRBV6-8 to TRBJ1-1; D remains ambiguous. From germline, CDR1 is MNHGY and CDR2 SAAAGT. This CDR3 has 14 amino acids. V was cut by 6 bases and J by 4 bases, with 15 bases left in between. DNA of the CDR3: TGTGCCAGCAGCGAACAGTGGACCGTCACTGAAGCTTTCTTT. Translated, it gives CASSEQWTVTEAFF.

The chain joins TRBV19 to TRBJ2-3, with 8 bases lining up with TRBD1. CDR1 LNHDA and CDR2 SQIVND come from the germline V gene (reference sequence). The CDR3 spans 16 residues. After removal of 5 bases from V and 3 bases from J, the junction contained 10 bases not matched to a gene. The CDR3 DNA is TGTGCCAGTAGTCGTTCAGGGGGCGCAATGACAGATACGCAGTATTTT. It encodes CASSRSGGAMTDTQYF.

In its sample, this clone is medium-sized. V gene TRBV11-3 combines with J gene TRBJ2-5, with TRBD2 matching over 9 bases. This CDR3 is built from 14 residues. Germline V gene data show CDR1 as SGHNT and CDR2 as YENEEA. After removal of 5 bases from V and 3 bases from J, the junction contained 4 bases not matched to a gene. CDR3: CASSLRLAEETQYF. The CDR3 DNA reads as TGTGCCAGCAGCCTGCGACTAGCGGAAGAGACCCAGTACTTC. Using reference TRBV11-3 and TRBJ2-5 for the parts outside the CDR3, the full variable domain is EAGVVQSPRYKIIEKKQPVAFWCNPISGHNTLYWYLQNLGQGPELLIRYENEEAVDDSQLPKDRFSAERLKGVDSTLKIQPAELGDSAVYLCASSLRLAEETQYFGPGTRLLVL.

CDR3 DNA: TGTGCCAGCAGCTTGGGTCAGGGGGTATACGAGCAGTACTTC. Protein sequence: CASSLGQGVYEQYF. The chain carries TRBV11-3 and TRBJ2-7, with 7 bases matching TRBD1. The CDR3 sequence is 14 residues long. Germline V gene lookup returns CDR1 SGHNT and CDR2 YENEEA. J gave up 4 bases and V 3 bases, and 6 bases lay outside the gene matches. Complete variable domain (other parts from reference TRBV11-3 and TRBJ2-7): EAGVVQSPRYKIIEKKQPVAFWCNPISGHNTLYWYLQNLGQGPELLIRYENEEAVDDSQLPKDRFSAERLKGVDSTLKIQPAELGDSAVYLCASSLGQGVYEQYFGPGTRLTVT.

The chain uses TRBV11-3 and TRBJ2-5, with D tentatively TRBD2 (6 bases). Trimming removed 3 bases from V and 5 bases from J, with 16 bases in between. The germline V gene has CDR1 SGHNT and CDR2 YENEEA. CDR3 size: 15 residues. The CDR3 is CASSLGGHHRETQYF. The CDR3 region has the DNA TGTGCCAGCAGCTTGGGAGGACACCACCGGGAGACCCAGTACTTC.

J is TRBJ2-3 and V is TRBV12-5; 13 nucleotides line up with TRBD2. The CDR3 runs 16 residues. The germline V gene encodes CDR1 LGHNT and CDR2 FRNRAP. V lost 7 bases to trimming and J lost 2 bases; unmatched junction nucleotides: 6. The CDR3 reads CASAKGTSGVTDTQYF. In DNA, the CDR3 is TGTGCTAGTGCCAAGGGGACTAGCGGGGTCACAGATACGCAGTATTTT.

This chain links TRBV6-7 with TRBJ2-1, with a weak D call TRBD2 (7 bases). TRBV6-7 is flagged as an ORF with uncertain function. The CDR3 spans 15 residues. V shed 5 bases and J shed 6 bases, with 17 bases lying between them. The CDR3 sequence: CASSEGAGEGNEQFF. CDR3 sequence (DNA): TGTGCCAGCAGTGAAGGGGCAGGGGAGGGCAATGAGCAGTTCTTC.

This clone is medium-sized. J is TRBJ1-5 and V is TRBV9; D gene ambiguous. Germline CDR1 reads SGDLS; CDR2 reads YYNGEE. V lost 6 bases and J 0 bases, leaving 13 bases between the germline ends. The CDR3 totals 15 residues. In DNA form, the CDR3 reads TGTGCCAGCAAGAGATACGGTTATAGCAATCAGCCCCAGCATTTT. This translates into CASKRYGYSNQPQHF.

V and J are TRBV11-3 and TRBJ1-3, with a weak D call TRBD1 (6 bases). V was trimmed by 5 bases and J by 4 bases, leaving 12 bases between them. This CDR3 comprises 14 residues. CDR1 is SGHNT, CDR2 YENEEA, per germline. Here the CDR3 DNA reads TGTGCCAGCAGCATACAGGGCGCAGGAAACACCATATATTTT. Translated, it gives CASSIQGAGNTIYF.

This clone was seen more than once but under ten times. The CDR3 DNA sequence: TGTGCCAGTAGTATAGCGGGACAGACTAGCTATGGCTACACCTTC. Its translation is CASSIAGQTSYGYTF. This chain connects TRBV19 to TRBJ1-2; 7 positions match TRBD1. The V and J ends lost 1 base and 4 bases, in that order; junction bases with no gene match: 6. CDR1 and CDR2 from the germline V gene are LNHDA and SQIVND (reference sequence). There are 15 residues in the CDR3.

This clone was picked up a small number of times. The chain has TRBV6-8 and TRBJ2-1; D is perhaps TRBD1 (5 bases). The CDR3 runs 12 residues. V gave up 5 bases and J gave up 10 bases, with 12 bases separating them. Germline V gene data show CDR1 as MNHGY and CDR2 as SAAAGT. CDR3 protein: CASSGDRYEQFF. CDR3 in DNA: TGTGCCAGCAGTGGAGACAGATACGAGCAGTTCTTC.

This clone was observed a single time. V and J are TRBV19 and TRBJ2-2; D is undetermined. Germline V gene data show CDR1 as LNHDA and CDR2 as SQIVND (reference sequence). Trimming pared 1 base from V and 5 bases from J, leaving 5 bases between. The CDR3 is 13 amino acids. The CDR3 spells CASSIAGTGELFF. As DNA, the CDR3 is TGTGCCAGTAGTATAGCGGGTACCGGGGAGCTGTTTTTT.

This clone was counted at least ten times. The chain is built from TRBV28 and TRBJ1-6, with TRBD1 identical over 9 bases. The CDR3 runs to 14 residues. After removal of 4 bases from V and 10 bases from J, the junction contained 5 bases not matched to a gene. The germline V gene encodes CDR1 MDHEN and CDR2 SYDVKM. In DNA form, the CDR3 reads TGTGCCAGCAGTTCCCCCGGGACAGGGTCACCCCTCCACTTT. It encodes CASSSPGTGSPLHF.

This rearrangement joins TRBV6-8 to TRBJ2-1; 15 bases are a match to TRBD2. The CDR3 covers 18 residues. The V gene end was trimmed by 0 bases and the J gene end by 2 bases; junction bases not matched to a gene: 2. Per the germline V gene, CDR1 is MNHGY and CDR2 is SAAAGT. The CDR3 DNA sequence: TGTGCCAGCAGTTACTCGGGGACTAGCGGGGGGCCCTACAATGAGCAGTTCTTC. Amino acid sequence: CASSYSGTSGGPYNEQFF.

The rearrangement links TRBV18 to TRBJ2-7, with 11 bases aligning to TRBD2. This CDR3 comprises 15 residues. V shed 3 bases, J shed 3 bases, and the junction held 4 bases outside the gene matches. Germline values: CDR1 KGHSH, CDR2 LQKENI. The CDR3 here is CASSPSTSGDYEQYF. CDR3 in DNA: TGTGCCAGCTCACCCTCGACTAGCGGGGACTACGAGCAGTACTTC.